The text below deals with one T cell receptor beta chain. The sample belongs to a study of control samples from healthy donors and cancer patients. Germline V CDR1 and CDR2: SGHAT, FQNNGV. Unmatched junction bases numbered 3, after V lost 5 bases and J lost 6 bases. The CDR3 is 13 amino acids. Repertoires were generated with immunoSEQ multiplex PCR, while TCRdb's copy carries only in-frame clones and drops some. The repertoire holds 100,000 or so clones, with roughly 90% as singletons. This clonotype was obtained from a woman aged 30 to 39 in good health. V and J are TRBV11-2 and TRBJ2-2, with 7 bases that match TRBD1. The specimen sequenced was blood. As DNA, the CDR3 is TGTGCCAGCAGCCACCAGGGGGCCGGGGAGCTGTTTTTT. This translates into CASSHQGAGELFF. The whole variable domain, filled in from reference TRBV11-2 and TRBJ2-2, reads EAGVAQSPRYKIIEKRQSVAFWCNPISGHATLYWYQQILGQGPKLLIQFQNNGVVDDSQLPKDRFSAERLKGVDSTLKIQPAKLEDSAVYLCASSHQGAGELFFGEGSRLTVL.